Listed below are T cell receptor beta chains from one sample, sequenced in a study of T-cell memory formation after mild COVID-19. TCRdb fed the 5' RACE reads into MiXCR, producing one record per CDR3 protein. The data show about 440,000 distinct CDR3 sequences, approximately 20% seen once. The sequencing sample was made of PBMCs or a T cell subset sorted from them (not recorded which). All receptors come from an adult woman who had mild COVID-19 (a few samples of this study predate the infection). Cell type and time point are not known. The CDR3 runs from the conserved cysteine through the conserved F or W. A D gene is named only where the DNA matches it firmly. Only part of the rows carry a size: once, few, many, or a class if the clone is expanded.

15	TRBD1	TRBV24-1	NA	TRBJ2-1	TGTGCCACCAGTGAGGGCGGGACAGGTCACAATGAGCAGTTCTTC	CATSEGGTGHNEQFF
14	TRBD1	TRBV6-1	few	TRBJ2-7	TGTGCCAGCAGCCCCGGGACAGTTTTCTACGAGCAGTACTTC	CASSPGTVFYEQYF
15	TRBD1	TRBV18	few	TRBJ1-2	TGTGCCAGCTCACCAGTCGGACAGGGTAACTATGGCTACACCTTC	CASSPVGQGNYGYTF
14	NA	TRBV12-3/TRBV12-4	few	TRBJ1-5	TGTGCCAGCAGTTTAGCCGGGGGGAACGGACGAGAGCATTTT	CASSLAGGNGREHF
14	NA	TRBV12-3/TRBV12-4	few	TRBJ2-3	TGTGCCAGCAGTCTGACAGGCTTGACAGATACGCAGTATTTT	CASSLTGLTDTQYF
16	NA	TRBV7-8	few	TRBJ2-3	TGTGCCAGCAGCTTAGGTCGGGTTTTTCGCACAGATACGCAGTATTTT	CASSLGRVFRTDTQYF
13	TRBD1	TRBV3-1	NA	TRBJ1-2	TGTGCCAGCAGCCAAGAAGCAGGGGGTGGCTACACCTTC	CASSQEAGGGYTF
18	TRBD2	TRBV7-2	NA	TRBJ2-1	TGTGCCAGCAGCCTCGGTCGCGGGAGGGGGTTATCCTACAATGAGCAGTTCTTC	CASSLGRGRGLSYNEQFF
14	NA	TRBV21-1	NA	TRBJ1-1	TGTGACAGCAGCAAAGCGCGGACAGGGAATGAAGCTTTCTTT	CDSSKARTGNEAFF
14	NA	TRBV7-9	NA	TRBJ2-1	TGTGCCAGCAGCTTGGGCCAACCTGGAAATGAGCAGTTCTTC	CASSLGQPGNEQFF
13	NA	TRBV12-3/TRBV12-4	NA	TRBJ2-7	TGTGCCAGCACCAAAAGACCAACCTACGAGCAGTACTTC	CASTKRPTYEQYF
15	NA	TRBV5-1	NA	TRBJ2-3	TGCGCCAGCAGCTTGGAGTGGTCTAGCACAGATACGCAGTATTTT	CASSLEWSSTDTQYF
16	TRBD1	TRBV7-3	NA	TRBJ2-3	TGTGCCAGCAGCTGGACAGGGGGGAGGAATACAGATACGCAGTATTTT	CASSWTGGRNTDTQYF
16	TRBD1	TRBV7-2	NA	TRBJ2-2	TGTGCCAGCAGCGCCCCGGGACAGGTCAACACCGGGGAGCTGTTTTTT	CASSAPGQVNTGELFF
14	NA	TRBV18	few	TRBJ2-5	TGTGCCAGCTCACTACTACAGGGCCTAGAGACCCAGTACTTC	CASSLLQGLETQYF
16	TRBD1	TRBV6-5	NA	TRBJ1-2	TGTGCCAGCACCCGCATCCGACCGGGACAGGGGAGCGGCTACACATTC	CASTRIRPGQGSGYTF
12	NA	TRBV9	NA	TRBJ1-1	TGTGCCAGCAGCGTCGGCCCTGGTGGGGCTTTCTTT	CASSVGPGGAFF
14	NA	TRBV3-1	NA	TRBJ2-7	TGTGCCAGCAGCCGCTCGGGAACGACGGGGGAGCAGTACTTC	CASSRSGTTGEQYF
16	TRBD2	TRBV5-1	few	TRBJ2-3	TGCGCCAGCAGCCGCCGATCTAGCGGGGGCACAGATACGCAGTATTTT	CASSRRSSGGTDTQYF
13	NA	TRBV12-3/TRBV12-4	few	TRBJ2-5	TGTGCCAGCGGTAGTGACTTCCTTGAGACCCAGTACTTC	CASGSDFLETQYF
16	NA	TRBV1	NA	TRBJ2-4	TGCACCAGCAGCCAAGATGTGGCAGGGCGGCGGAACATTCAGTACTTC	CTSSQDVAGRRNIQYF